The clone carrying this T cell receptor (beta chain) showed up just a few times. Its specificity is unknown. The sample belongs to a study of blood T cells in healthy people across ages. The study, taken as a whole, reports: TCR beta diversity per million T cells fell roughly linearly with age. Long-lived and aged donors differed, with more naive CD4+ cells and higher diversity in the long-lived.

It was with a sample-barcoded 5' primer and a J-beta primer mix that a second PCR of about 7 to 12 cycles was run. No fewer than 2.5 million CDR3-containing paired-end reads came from each sample. TCRdb fed the 5' RACE reads into MiXCR, producing one record per CDR3 protein. The sample holds some 1.1 million distinct CDR3 sequences; roughly two fifths are singletons and the top ten take around 14%. This CDR3 comprises 13 residues. Trimming cost V 3 bases and J 5 bases, with 8 bases left between them. CDR1 and CDR2 (germline): ENHRY, SYGVKD. The rearrangement uses TRBV10-3 and TRBJ1-5; D remains ambiguous. The sequence derives from a man between 18 and 29 years old in good health. What was sequenced was blood. The CDR3 is CAISDSMDQPQHF. CDR3 coding DNA: TGTGCCATCAGTGATTCGATGGATCAGCCCCAGCATTTT.